The entry below describes one TCR beta chain. CDR1 is SGHAT and CDR2 is FQNNGV in the germline V gene. The CDR3 has 18 amino acids. The ends lost 2 bases at V and 1 base at J; junction bases unmatched: 9. Repertoires were generated with immunoSEQ multiplex PCR, while TCRdb's copy carries only in-frame clones and drops some. Of about 36,000 clones detected, about 85% appear once; the ten largest clones hold about an eighth. The data derive from a study of blood T cell repertoires in COVID-19. About the study: From the United States, Italy and Spain came samples of acute and convalescent COVID-19. Nucleic acid was either cDNA or gDNA, and it came from T cells, B-cell-depleted T cells, or PBMCs.

The sequence was collected from a human donor in a cohort sampled during active COVID-19. The source material was peripheral blood. This chain connects TRBV11-2 to TRBJ2-1; 9 bases are a match to TRBD1. CDR3: CASSLKDRGRNSYNEQFF. Written as DNA, the CDR3 is TGTGCCAGCAGCTTAAAGGACAGGGGTCGGAATTCCTACAATGAGCAGTTCTTC.